This T cell receptor (beta chain) stems from a study of immune heterogeneity within non-small cell lung tumors (dated by TCRdb to the late 2010s). About the study as a whole: By histology, several squamous cell carcinomas, around 10 non-squamous carcinomas and 1 tumor not otherwise specified were included. Transcriptome data were available for just roughly 40 loci from about a dozen patients, whereas TCR repertoire analysis spanned 60 or so tumor loci from roughly 14 patients. For mutant peptides 8 to 11 amino acids long, netMHCpan-3.0 predicted neoantigen binding to the HLA alleles of each patient. To look at intratumoral immune heterogeneity, the study ran whole-exome sequencing, RNA-seq and TCR beta repertoire sequencing on several spatially distinct regions taken from every NSCLC tumor. Findings and caveats that apply to the study as a whole: A statistically significant but moderate positive correlation (R approximately 0.35) was observed between local T-cell repertoire clonality and local tumor mutational burden. For the most part, high-frequency TCR beta clonotypes differed from one individual patient to another. Within a patient, identical dominant CDR3B clonotypes were found to recur across loci, yet unique high-frequency clones were also harbored in different tumor locations.

The CDR3 starts with the cysteine, ends with the phenylalanine, and has 12 residues. Only the CDR3 region is kept as DNA, spanning 36 bases read in frame from base 1. The trim is 7 bases for V and 0 bases for J, with a gap of 9 bases between the germline ends. The germline V gene (reference sequence) provides CDR1 DFQATT and CDR2 SNEGSKA. This clonotype was detected only a few times. The target of this receptor is not known. The input lacks base qualities; no much larger clone sits a single base away. Genomic DNA was extracted from bulk tumor tissue and used as the TCR template, and approximately 650 ng gDNA was amplified per sample. Multiple biopsies per primary tumor were taken during surgery, spaced as far apart as possible within the tumor mass. Patients in the study cohort, which was described as untreated, were newly diagnosed NSCLC cases going through curative surgery. The donor group was made up of 15 newly diagnosed non-small cell lung cancer patients undergoing surgery with curative intent. The resected tumor masses were reviewed by two independent pathologists. Only DNA and RNA samples of high quality went on to sequencing.

The TCR beta CDR3 region was amplified with a multiplex PCR system whose first round of 10 cycles used 32 V-gene forward primers and 13 J-gene reverse primers. The first PCR round used a QIAGEN Multiplex PCR Kit, and the primer sequences were filed in Chinese patent CN105087789A. Illumina universal primers were added in a second PCR round performed with the Phusion High-Fidelity PCR Kit. Paired-end sequencing of TCR libraries was carried out on the Illumina HiSeq X Ten platform at a read length of 151 bp. From the authors' description of their analysis: Cutadapt was used to discard reads without multiplex PCR primers, PEAR merged the read pairs, and MiXCR with default settings called the CDR3 regions. Shannon entropy measured repertoire diversity, and clonality was calculated as one minus the Shannon entropy divided by the ln of the count of productive unique sequences. Dominant or high-frequency T-cell clones were defined as clonotypes at frequencies of at least 0.5%. TCRdb itself trimmed the public reads at Q25 with fastp, ran MiXCR and retained productive beta chains. Each record represents a unique CDR3 protein, reported with the most common genes and DNA among its rows. These V and J calls originate from TCRdb's pipeline instead of the authors' own analysis. The sample data list approximately 6,000 distinct CDR3 sequences, and roughly 21% of these were observed just once. The ten largest make up around 14% of the sample.

This receptor chain uses TRBV20-1 and TRBJ1-1; no D gene call is confident. Source material: lung tumor tissue. The sequence derives from a female donor with non-small cell lung cancer. The DNA is as follows: TGCAGTGGTGAGGGCCTGAACACTGAAGCTTTCTTT. This is translated as CSGEGLNTEAFF.